The present T cell receptor beta chain was sequenced within a study of cytomegalovirus exposure and HLA in healthy donors. About the research overall: An earlier analysis found roughly 100 million unique TCR beta sequences from 150 million to 200 million T cells.

PCR primers comprised 60 Vbeta and 13 Jbeta primers. The assay was immunoSEQ multiplex PCR, and TCRdb's table has in-frame clones only and misses some. The data show about 190,000 clones, with about four fifths seen just once and under 5% held by the top ten. What was sequenced was PBMCs. The sequence was obtained from a man younger than 40 in good health and CMV-seropositive.

CDR3 nucleotide sequence: TGTGCCAGCTCATCGACAGCTGATACTGGAAACACCATATATTTT. It yields the protein CASSSTADTGNTIYF. The gene calls are TRBV18 and TRBJ1-3, with a tentative D call TRBD1 (5 bases). This CDR3 region has 15 residues. Germline assignment: CDR1 KGHSH and CDR2 LQKENI. Trimming removed 5 bases at V and 2 bases at J, with 13 bases between.